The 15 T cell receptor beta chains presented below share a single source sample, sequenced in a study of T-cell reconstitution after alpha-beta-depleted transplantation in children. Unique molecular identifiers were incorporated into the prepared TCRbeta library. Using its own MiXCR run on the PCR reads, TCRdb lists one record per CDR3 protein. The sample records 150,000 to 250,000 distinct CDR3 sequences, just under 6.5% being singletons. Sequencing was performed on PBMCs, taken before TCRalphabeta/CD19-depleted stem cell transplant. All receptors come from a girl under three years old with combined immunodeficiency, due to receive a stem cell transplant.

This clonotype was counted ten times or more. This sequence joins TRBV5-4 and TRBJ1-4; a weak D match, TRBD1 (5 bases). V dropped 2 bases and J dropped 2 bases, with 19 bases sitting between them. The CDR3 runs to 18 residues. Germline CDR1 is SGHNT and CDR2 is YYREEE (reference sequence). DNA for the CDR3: TGTGCCAGCAGCTTACCCCTCCCGGGAGGGGCCACTAATGAAAAACTGTTTTTT. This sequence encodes CASSLPLPGGATNEKLFF.

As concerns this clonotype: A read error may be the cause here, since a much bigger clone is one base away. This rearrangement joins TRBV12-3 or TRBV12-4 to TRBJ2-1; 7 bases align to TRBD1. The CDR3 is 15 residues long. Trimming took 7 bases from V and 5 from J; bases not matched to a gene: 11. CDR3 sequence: CASTAPGTVNNEQFF. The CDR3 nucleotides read TGTGCCAGCACCGCACCCGGGACAGTCAACAATGAGCAGTTCTTC.

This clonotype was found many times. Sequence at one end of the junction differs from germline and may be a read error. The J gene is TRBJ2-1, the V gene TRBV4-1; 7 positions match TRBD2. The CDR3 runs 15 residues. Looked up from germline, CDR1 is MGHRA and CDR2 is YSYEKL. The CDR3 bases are TGCGCCAGCAGCCTAAGCTTATTAAAAGCGGGGATAGATGCCTTC. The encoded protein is CASSLSLLKAGIDAF.

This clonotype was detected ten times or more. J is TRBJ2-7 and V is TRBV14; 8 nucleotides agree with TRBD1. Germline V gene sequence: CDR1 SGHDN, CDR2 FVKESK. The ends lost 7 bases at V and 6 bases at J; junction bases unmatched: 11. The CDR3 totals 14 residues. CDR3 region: CASKEGQGFGEQYF. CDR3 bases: TGTGCCAGCAAAGAAGGACAGGGATTTGGCGAGCAGTACTTC.

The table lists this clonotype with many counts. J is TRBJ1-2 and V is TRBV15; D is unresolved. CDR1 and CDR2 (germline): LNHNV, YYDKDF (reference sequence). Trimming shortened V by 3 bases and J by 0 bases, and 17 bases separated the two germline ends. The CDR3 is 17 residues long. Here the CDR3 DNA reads TGTGCCACCAGCAGCCCCTCCGAAAGGGCAGCTAACTATGGCTACACCTTC. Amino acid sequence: CATSSPSERAANYGYTF.

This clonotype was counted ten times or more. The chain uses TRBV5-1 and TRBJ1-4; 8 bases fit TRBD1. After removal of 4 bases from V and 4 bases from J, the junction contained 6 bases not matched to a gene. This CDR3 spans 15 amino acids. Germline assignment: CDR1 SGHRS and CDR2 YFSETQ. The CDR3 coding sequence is TGCGCCAGCAGCCCACAGGGGGGAGGTAATGAAAAACTGTTTTTT. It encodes CASSPQGGGNEKLFF.

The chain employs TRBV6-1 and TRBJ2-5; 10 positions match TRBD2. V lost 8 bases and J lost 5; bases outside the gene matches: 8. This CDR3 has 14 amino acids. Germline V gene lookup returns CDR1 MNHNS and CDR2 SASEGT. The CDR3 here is CASSSGGAVETQYF. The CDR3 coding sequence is TGTGCCAGCTCCAGCGGGGGGGCCGTGGAGACCCAGTACTTC.

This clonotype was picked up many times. In DNA form, the CDR3 reads TGCAGTGCTAGATCCGGGACTAGCGGGACCCAGGAGCAGTTCTTC. It encodes CSARSGTSGTQEQFF. V is TRBV20-1 and J is TRBJ2-1, with TRBD2 matching over 13 bases. The trim removed 2 bases at V and 10 bases at J, leaving 8 bases unmatched. Per germline, CDR1 DFQATT and CDR2 SNEGSKA (reference sequence). This CDR3 is 15 amino acids long.

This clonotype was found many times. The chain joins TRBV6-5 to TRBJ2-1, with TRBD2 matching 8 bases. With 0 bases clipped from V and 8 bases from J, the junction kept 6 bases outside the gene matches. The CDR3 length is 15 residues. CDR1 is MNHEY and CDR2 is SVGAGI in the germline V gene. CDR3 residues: CASSYSPGGTDEQFF. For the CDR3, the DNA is TGTGCCAGCAGTTACTCGCCGGGAGGGACCGATGAGCAGTTCTTC.

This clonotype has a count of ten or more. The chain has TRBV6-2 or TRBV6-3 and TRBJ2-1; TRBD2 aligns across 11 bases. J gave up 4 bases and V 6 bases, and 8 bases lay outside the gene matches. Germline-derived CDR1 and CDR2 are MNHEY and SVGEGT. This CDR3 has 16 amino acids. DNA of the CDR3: TGTGCCAGCAGACCGTCCGGGACTAGCGGATACAATGAGCAGTTCTTC. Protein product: CASRPSGTSGYNEQFF.

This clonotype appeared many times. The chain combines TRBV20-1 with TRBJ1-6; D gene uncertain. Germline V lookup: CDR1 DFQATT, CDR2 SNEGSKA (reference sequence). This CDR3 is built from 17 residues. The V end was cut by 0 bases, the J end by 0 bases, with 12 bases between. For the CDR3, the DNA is TGCAGTGCTAGAGACTTGGACGGAGGCTCCTATAATTCACCCCTCCACTTT. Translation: CSARDLDGGSYNSPLHF.

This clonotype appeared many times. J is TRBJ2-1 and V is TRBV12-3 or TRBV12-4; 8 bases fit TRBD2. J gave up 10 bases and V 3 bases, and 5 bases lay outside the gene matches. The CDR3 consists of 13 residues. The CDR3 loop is CASSFVVAGEQFF. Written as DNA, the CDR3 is TGTGCCAGCAGTTTTGTGGTAGCGGGAGAGCAGTTCTTC.

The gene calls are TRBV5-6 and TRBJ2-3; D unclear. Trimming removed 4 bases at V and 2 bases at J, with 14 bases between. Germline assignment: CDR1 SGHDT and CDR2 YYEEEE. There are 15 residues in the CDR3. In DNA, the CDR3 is TGTGCCAGCAGCCCCCGGACCCTCCCCACAGATACGCAGTATTTT. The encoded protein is CASSPRTLPTDTQYF.

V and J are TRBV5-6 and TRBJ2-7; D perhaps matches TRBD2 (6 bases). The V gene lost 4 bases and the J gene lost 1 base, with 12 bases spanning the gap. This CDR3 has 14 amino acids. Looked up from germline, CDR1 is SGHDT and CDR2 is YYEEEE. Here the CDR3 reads CASSRPGVSYEQYF. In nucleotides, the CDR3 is TGTGCCAGCAGCCGACCGGGGGTATCCTACGAGCAGTACTTC.

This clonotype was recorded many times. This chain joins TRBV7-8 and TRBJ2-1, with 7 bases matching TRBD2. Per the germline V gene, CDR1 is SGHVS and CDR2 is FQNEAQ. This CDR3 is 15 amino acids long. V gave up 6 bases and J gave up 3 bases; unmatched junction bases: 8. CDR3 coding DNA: TGTGCCAGCAGACCGCCTAGCGGTCTCTACAATGAGCAGTTCTTC. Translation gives CASRPPSGLYNEQFF. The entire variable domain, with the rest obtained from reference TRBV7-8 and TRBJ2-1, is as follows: GAGVSQSPRYKVAKRGQDVALRCDPISGHVSLFWYQQALGQGPEFLTYFQNEAQLDKSGLPSDRFFAERPEGSVSTLKIQRTQQEDSAVYLCASRPPSGLYNEQFFGPGTRLTVL.